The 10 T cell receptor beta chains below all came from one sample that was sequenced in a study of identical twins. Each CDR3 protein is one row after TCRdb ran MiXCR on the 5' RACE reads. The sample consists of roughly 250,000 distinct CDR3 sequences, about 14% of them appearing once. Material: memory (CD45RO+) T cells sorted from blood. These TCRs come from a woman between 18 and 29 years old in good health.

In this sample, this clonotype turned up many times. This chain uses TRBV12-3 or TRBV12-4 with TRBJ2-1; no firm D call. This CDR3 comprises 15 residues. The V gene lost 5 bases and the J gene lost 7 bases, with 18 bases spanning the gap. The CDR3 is CASSPLRNLRNEQFF. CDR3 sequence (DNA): TGTGCCAGCAGTCCCCTACGAAATCTTAGGAATGAGCAGTTCTTC.

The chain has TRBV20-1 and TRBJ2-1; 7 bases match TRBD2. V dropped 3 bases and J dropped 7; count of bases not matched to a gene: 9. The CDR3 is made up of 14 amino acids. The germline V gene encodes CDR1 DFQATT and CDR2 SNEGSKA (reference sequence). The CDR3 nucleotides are TGCAGTGCTAGGCCCCGGGGGACTACTAATGAGCAGTTCTTC. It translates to CSARPRGTTNEQFF.

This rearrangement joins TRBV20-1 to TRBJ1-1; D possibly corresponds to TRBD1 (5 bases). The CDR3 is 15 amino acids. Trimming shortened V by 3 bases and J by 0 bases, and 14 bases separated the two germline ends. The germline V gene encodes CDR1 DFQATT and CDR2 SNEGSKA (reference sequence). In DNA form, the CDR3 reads TGCAGTGCTAGCCGGGCCCCGGGGGTGAACACTGAAGCTTTCTTT. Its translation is CSASRAPGVNTEAFF.

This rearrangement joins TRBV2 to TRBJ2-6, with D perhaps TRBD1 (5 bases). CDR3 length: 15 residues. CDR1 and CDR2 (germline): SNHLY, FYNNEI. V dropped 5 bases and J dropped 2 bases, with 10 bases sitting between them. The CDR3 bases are TGTGCCAGCAGTCAGGGCAGGGCTGGGGCCAACGTCCTGACTTTC. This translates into CASSQGRAGANVLTF.

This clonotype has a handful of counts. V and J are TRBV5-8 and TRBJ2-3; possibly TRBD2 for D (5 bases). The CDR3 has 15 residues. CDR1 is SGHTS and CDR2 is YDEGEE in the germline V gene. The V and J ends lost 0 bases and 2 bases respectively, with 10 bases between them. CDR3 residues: CASSLGGFNTDTQYF. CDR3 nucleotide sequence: TGTGCCAGCAGCTTGGGAGGGTTTAACACAGATACGCAGTATTTT.

CDR3 amino acids: CASSEFSSLRNYGYTF. The CDR3 DNA sequence: TGTGCCAGCAGTGAATTCTCCAGCCTGCGGAACTATGGCTACACCTTC. The chain uses TRBV2 and TRBJ1-2; unclear D gene. The length of the CDR3 is 16 residues. V was pared by 2 bases and J by 2 bases, with 15 bases between. Germline assignment: CDR1 SNHLY and CDR2 FYNNEI.

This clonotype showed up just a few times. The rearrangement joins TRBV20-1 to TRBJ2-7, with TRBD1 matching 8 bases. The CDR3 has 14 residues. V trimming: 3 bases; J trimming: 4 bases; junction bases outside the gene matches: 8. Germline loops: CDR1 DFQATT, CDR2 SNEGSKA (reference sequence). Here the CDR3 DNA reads TGCAGTGCTAGTCAGGGGGCGGGCCGTTACGAGCAGTACTTC. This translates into CSASQGAGRYEQYF.

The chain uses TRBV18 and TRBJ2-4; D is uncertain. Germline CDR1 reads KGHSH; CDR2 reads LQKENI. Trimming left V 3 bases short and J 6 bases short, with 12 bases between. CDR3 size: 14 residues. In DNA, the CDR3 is TGTGCCAGCTCACCGCAGACTTTGCCAAACATTCAGTACTTC. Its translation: CASSPQTLPNIQYF.

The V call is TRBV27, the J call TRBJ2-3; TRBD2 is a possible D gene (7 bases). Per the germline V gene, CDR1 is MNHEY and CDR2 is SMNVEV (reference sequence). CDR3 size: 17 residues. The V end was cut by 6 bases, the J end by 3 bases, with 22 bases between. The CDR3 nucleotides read TGTGCCAGCAGCCGTGGGGGCGGGGGCCGGGGGACAGATACGCAGTATTTT. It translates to CASSRGGGGRGTDTQYF.

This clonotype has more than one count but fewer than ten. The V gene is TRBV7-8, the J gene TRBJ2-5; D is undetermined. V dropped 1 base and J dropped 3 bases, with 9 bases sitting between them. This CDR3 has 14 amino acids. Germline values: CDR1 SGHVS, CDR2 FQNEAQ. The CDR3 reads CASSLGALKETQYF. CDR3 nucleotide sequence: TGTGCCAGCAGCTTAGGGGCACTTAAAGAGACCCAGTACTTC. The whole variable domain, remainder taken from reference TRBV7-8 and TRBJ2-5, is GAGVSQSPRYKVAKRGQDVALRCDPISGHVSLFWYQQALGQGPEFLTYFQNEAQLDKSGLPSDRFFAERPEGSVSTLKIQRTQQEDSAVYLCASSLGALKETQYFGPGTRLLVL.